These 15 T cell receptor beta chains came from one sample sequenced in a study of blood T cell repertoires in COVID-19 (dated by TCRdb to the early 2020s). The method was the immunoSEQ multiplex PCR assay. TCRdb provides this immuneACCESS table in a form limited to in-frame rearrangements. Some clones are lacking; in checked studies, under half of them reflect an unresolved V gene, and why the rest are absent is not known. A total of some 83,000 clones appear in this sample, around nine tenths of them only once. Roughly 2% of the sample goes to the ten largest clones. Material for sequencing was peripheral blood. These receptors were collected from a man aged 50-60 years with acute or convalescent COVID-19.

The CDR3 region has the DNA TGTGCCAGCGGGAGACAGGTGGTCTATGGCTACACCTTC. The encoded protein is CASGRQVVYGYTF. The chain combines TRBV5-8 with TRBJ1-2; maybe TRBD1 (6 bases). The V gene's germline CDR1 is SGHTS and CDR2 YDEGEE. Trimming shortened V by 7 bases and J by 4 bases, and 14 bases separated the two germline ends. This CDR3 comprises 13 residues.

The chain links TRBV6-2 or TRBV6-3 to TRBJ1-4; TRBD1 agrees at 9 bases. Germline V gene lookup returns CDR1 MNHEY and CDR2 SVGEGT. CDR3 length: 17 residues. The V and J ends lost 6 bases and 7 bases, in that order; junction bases with no gene match: 15. The CDR3 loop reads CASSRPGQGVLFEKLFF. CDR3 DNA sequence: TGTGCCAGCAGCAGACCGGGACAGGGAGTTCTTTTTGAAAAACTGTTTTTT.

This chain connects TRBV9 to TRBJ2-3; possibly TRBD1 for D (6 bases). Trimming cost V 2 bases and J 4 bases, with 14 bases left between them. From germline, CDR1 is SGDLS and CDR2 YYNGEE. The CDR3 runs to 15 residues. CDR3 bases: TGTGCCAGCAGCGTCAGGGGTACTTGGGCAGATACGCAGTATTTT. It is translated as CASSVRGTWADTQYF.

This clone was observed a single time. V usage is TRBV28 and J usage is TRBJ2-5, with 10 positions matching TRBD2. This CDR3 region has 14 residues. CDR1 and CDR2 from the germline V gene are MDHEN and SYDVKM. V trimming: 8 bases; J trimming: 4 bases; junction bases outside the gene matches: 7. Here the CDR3 reads CASGERLAGETQYF. CDR3 nucleotide sequence: TGTGCCAGCGGGGAAAGACTAGCGGGAGAGACCCAGTACTTC.

The chain is built from TRBV5-5 and TRBJ1-1, with D tentatively TRBD1 (6 bases). Germline values: CDR1 SGHKS, CDR2 YYEKEE (reference sequence). This CDR3 has 14 residues. Deletions cut 0 bases from V and 4 bases from J, with 10 bases between. CDR3: CASSLDGGPTEAFF. The DNA for the CDR3 is TGTGCCAGCAGCTTGGATGGGGGCCCCACTGAAGCTTTCTTT.

The chain joins TRBV7-9 to TRBJ2-5; D call uncertain. Germline CDR1 and CDR2: SEHNR and FQNEAQ (reference sequence). This CDR3 comprises 13 residues. V was cut by 1 base and J by 5 bases, with 8 bases left in between. In DNA form, the CDR3 reads TGTGCCAGCAGCTTAGGTCCCATGGAGACCCAGTACTTC. This gives the protein CASSLGPMETQYF.

The rearrangement joins TRBV19 to TRBJ1-1; D may be TRBD1 (6 bases). Germline V CDR1 and CDR2: LNHDA, SQIVND (reference sequence). There are 15 residues in the CDR3. The V end lost 9 bases, the J end lost 4 bases, and 21 bases lay between the germline ends. The CDR3 bases are TGTGCCAGCAGAAAAAACAGGGAGCTGGTCACTGAAGCTTTCTTT. It codes for CASRKNRELVTEAFF.

V and J are TRBV5-1 and TRBJ2-3; tentative D call: TRBD2 (5 bases). The V gene lost 0 bases and the J gene lost 3 bases, with 11 bases spanning the gap. The length of the CDR3 is 15 residues. Germline assignment: CDR1 SGHRS and CDR2 YFSETQ. The CDR3 reads CASSLGNRGTDTQYF. CDR3 nucleotide sequence: TGCGCCAGCAGCTTGGGCAACCGGGGAACAGATACGCAGTATTTT.

J is TRBJ1-5 and V is TRBV3-1 (or the pseudogene TRBV3-2); D call uncertain. This CDR3 comprises 15 residues. V was cut by 0 bases and J by 4 bases, with 10 bases left in between. Germline V gene lookup returns CDR1 LGHDT and CDR2 YNNKEL (reference sequence). The CDR3 is CASSQDRGPNQPQHF. CDR3 bases: TGTGCCAGCAGCCAAGATAGAGGGCCTAATCAGCCCCAGCATTTT.

This chain joins TRBV4-1 and TRBJ2-7; TRBD2 aligns across 7 bases. Germline trimming cut 1 base from V and 3 bases from J; bases unmatched to any gene: 3. The CDR3 covers 14 residues. Germline values: CDR1 MGHRA, CDR2 YSYEKL. Here the CDR3 reads CASSQGLAGYEQYF. The CDR3 DNA reads TGCGCCAGCAGCCAAGGACTAGCCGGCTACGAGCAGTACTTC.

The V call is TRBV5-1, the J call TRBJ2-5; D is perhaps TRBD1 (6 bases). V shed 2 bases and J shed 5 bases, with 13 bases lying between them. The CDR3 has 14 residues. From germline, CDR1 is SGHRS and CDR2 YFSETQ. In DNA form, the CDR3 reads TGCGCCAGCAGCTTCGGAGGAAGGGGGGAGACCCAGTACTTC. Protein sequence: CASSFGGRGETQYF.

The rearrangement links TRBV2 to TRBJ1-2; TRBD1 agrees at 8 bases. Germline loops: CDR1 SNHLY, CDR2 FYNNEI. The CDR3 consists of 13 residues. After removal of 3 bases from V and 7 bases from J, the junction contained 4 bases not matched to a gene. The CDR3 sequence is CASSDRGQGGYTF. The CDR3 nucleotides are TGTGCCAGCAGTGACAGGGGGCAGGGTGGCTACACCTTC.

The rearrangement links TRBV7-3 to TRBJ2-1; D is ambiguous. V shed 3 bases and J shed 0 bases, with 9 bases lying between them. Germline assignment: CDR1 SGHTA and CDR2 FQGTGA. CDR3 length equals 15 residues. The chain's CDR3 is CASSFGPSSYNEQFF. The CDR3 DNA is TGTGCCAGCAGCTTTGGTCCTAGCTCCTACAATGAGCAGTTCTTC.

The chain employs TRBV19 and TRBJ2-2; 8 bases map to TRBD2. Germline CDR1 and CDR2: LNHDA and SQIVND (reference sequence). This CDR3 comprises 15 residues. The V gene end was trimmed by 4 bases and the J gene end by 4 bases; junction bases not matched to a gene: 5. The CDR3 reads CASSSGRLGTGELFF. In DNA form, the CDR3 reads TGTGCCAGTAGTAGCGGGAGGTTGGGCACCGGGGAGCTGTTTTTT.

This sequence joins TRBV6-5 and TRBJ1-5; TRBD1 matches at 8 bases. V lost 7 bases to trimming and J lost 4 bases; unmatched junction nucleotides: 6. Germline-derived CDR1 and CDR2 are MNHEY and SVGAGI. This CDR3 comprises 14 residues. The CDR3 nucleotides are TGTGCCAGCAACTCCCGGACAGGGAATCAGCCCCAGCATTTT. Protein product: CASNSRTGNQPQHF.